This T cell receptor (beta chain) was retrieved from a study of identical twins. Each cDNA held unique molecular identifiers, and template switching gave it a universal primer site. Each CDR3 protein gets one entry after TCRdb re-called the 5' RACE reads with MiXCR. The sample lists approximately 230,000 distinct CDR3 sequences; over 5.5% were seen once. Trimming stripped 5 bases from V and 5 bases from J, with 12 bases between. The CDR3 loop spans 13 amino acids. The same data also went into a second study, on T cells expressing NK-cell markers. Per that paper: HCMV seropositivity marked most of the eight sequenced donors; one was seronegative. The contribution of dominant NKG2C+ clonotypes to CD8+ T cells in roughly six donors was roughly 1.0-7.0%.

The specimen was CD8+ T cells sorted from blood. The gene calls are TRBV12-3 or TRBV12-4 and TRBJ1-1; D possibly corresponds to TRBD1 (5 bases). The clonotype originates from a woman aged 18-30 years in good health. The CDR3 spells CASSREGRTEAFF. CDR3 DNA sequence: TGTGCCAGCAGTCGGGAGGGGAGGACTGAAGCTTTCTTT.